One sample yielded the 5 T cell receptor beta chains listed below, sequenced in a study of T cells in narcolepsy. The repertoire was sequenced with immunoSEQ multiplex PCR; TCRdb's copy has only in-frame clones and lacks some. This sample has 30,000 or so clones, with approximately 83% found just once. The sequenced material came from CD45RA- memory CD4+ T cells from PBMCs. The receptors originated from a human donor with narcolepsy.

This clone occurred once. Relative to the germline gene, one junction end is altered; a read error may explain this. The chain recombines TRBV18 with TRBJ2-7, with D possibly being TRBD1 or TRBD2 (5 bases each). Per germline, CDR1 KGHSH and CDR2 LQKENI. The CDR3 runs to 14 residues. CDR3 protein: CASSPRPGPDEQYF. The CDR3 coding sequence is TGTGCCAGCTCCCCACGACCGGGGCCTGACGAGCAGTACTTC.

The chain carries TRBV7-2 and TRBJ1-1, with D maybe TRBD1 (5 bases). The CDR3 totals 12 residues. Germline values: CDR1 SGHTA, CDR2 FQGNSA. V dropped 6 bases and J dropped 9 bases, with 14 bases sitting between them. CDR3 bases: TGTGCCAGCAGTCAAGGGCAGGGAAAAGCTTTCTTT. As protein: CASSQGQGKAFF.

This clone has a single count. This sequence joins TRBV10-3 and TRBJ2-3; D uncertain. CDR3 length equals 15 residues. Germline loops: CDR1 ENHRY, CDR2 SYGVKD. V dropped 6 bases and J dropped 3 bases, with 16 bases sitting between them. The CDR3 region is CAIRDSIPGTDTQYF. The DNA for the CDR3 is TGTGCCATCAGAGACTCAATCCCCGGGACAGATACGCAGTATTTT.

V and J are TRBV19 and TRBJ2-7; either TRBD1 or TRBD2 may fit D (5 bases each). CDR3 length: 14 amino acids. V was cut by 5 bases and J by 4 bases, with 15 bases left in between. CDR1 and CDR2 (germline): LNHDA, SQIVND (reference sequence). CDR3 region: CASSPTGAVYEQYF. The DNA for the CDR3 is TGTGCCAGTAGTCCCACCGGGGCGGTTTACGAGCAGTACTTC. Full variable domain (missing parts from reference TRBV19 and TRBJ2-7): DGGITQSPKYLFRKEGQNVTLSCEQNLNHDAMYWYRQDPGQGLRLIYYSQIVNDFQKGDIAEGYSVSREKKESFPLTVTSAQKNPTAFYLCASSPTGAVYEQYFGPGTRLTVT.

The rearrangement links TRBV2 to TRBJ1-5; weak D call: TRBD1 (5 bases). Germline assignment: CDR1 SNHLY and CDR2 FYNNEI. Trimming stripped 4 bases from V and 1 base from J, with 11 bases between. This CDR3 comprises 15 residues. CDR3 amino acids: CASSVEGRSNQPQHF. CDR3 DNA sequence: TGTGCCAGCAGTGTTGAGGGGAGGAGCAATCAGCCCCAGCATTTT.